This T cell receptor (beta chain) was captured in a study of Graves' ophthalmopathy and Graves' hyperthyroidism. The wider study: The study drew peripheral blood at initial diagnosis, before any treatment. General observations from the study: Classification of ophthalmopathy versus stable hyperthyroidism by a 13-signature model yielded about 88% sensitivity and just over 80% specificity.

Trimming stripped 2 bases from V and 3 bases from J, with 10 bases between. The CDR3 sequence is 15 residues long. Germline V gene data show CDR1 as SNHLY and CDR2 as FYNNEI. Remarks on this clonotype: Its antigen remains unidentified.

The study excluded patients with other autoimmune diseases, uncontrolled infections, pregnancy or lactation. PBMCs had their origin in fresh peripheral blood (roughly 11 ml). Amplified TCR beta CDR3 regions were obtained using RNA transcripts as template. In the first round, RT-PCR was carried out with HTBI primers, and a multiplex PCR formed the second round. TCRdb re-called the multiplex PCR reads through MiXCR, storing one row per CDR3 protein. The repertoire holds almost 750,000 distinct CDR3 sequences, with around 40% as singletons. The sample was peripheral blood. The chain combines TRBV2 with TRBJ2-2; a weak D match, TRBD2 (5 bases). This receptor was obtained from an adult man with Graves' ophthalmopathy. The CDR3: CASSENSGYTGELFF. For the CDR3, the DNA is TGTGCCAGCAGTGAAAACAGCGGTTACACCGGGGAGCTGTTTTTT.